In this sample, the clone carrying this T cell receptor beta chain turned up many times. Its antigen is as yet unknown. Trimming took off 4 bases at V and 4 bases at J, with 14 bases between the two ends. CDR3 length: 15 residues. Germline values: CDR1 LGHDT, CDR2 YNNKEL (reference sequence). 5'RACE generated cDNA with 10-nucleotide random UMIs. TCRdb re-called the 5' RACE reads through MiXCR, storing one row per CDR3 protein. The table shows around 40,000 distinct CDR3 sequences, with roughly 6.9% occurring only once. This entry is derived from a study of neurological immune-mediated disorders. Notes on the study in general: The highest TCR clonal expansion occurred in HTLV-1-associated myelopathy; multiple sclerosis fell below healthy controls.

The sequence was obtained from a man aged 50 or older in good health. Input material: CD4+ T cells from blood. The chain uses TRBV3-1 and TRBJ2-1, with D maybe TRBD1 (5 bases). The CDR3 region has the DNA TGTGCCAGCAGCCTCGGTCCCAGGGCGTACAATGAGCAGTTCTTC. Its protein product is CASSLGPRAYNEQFF.